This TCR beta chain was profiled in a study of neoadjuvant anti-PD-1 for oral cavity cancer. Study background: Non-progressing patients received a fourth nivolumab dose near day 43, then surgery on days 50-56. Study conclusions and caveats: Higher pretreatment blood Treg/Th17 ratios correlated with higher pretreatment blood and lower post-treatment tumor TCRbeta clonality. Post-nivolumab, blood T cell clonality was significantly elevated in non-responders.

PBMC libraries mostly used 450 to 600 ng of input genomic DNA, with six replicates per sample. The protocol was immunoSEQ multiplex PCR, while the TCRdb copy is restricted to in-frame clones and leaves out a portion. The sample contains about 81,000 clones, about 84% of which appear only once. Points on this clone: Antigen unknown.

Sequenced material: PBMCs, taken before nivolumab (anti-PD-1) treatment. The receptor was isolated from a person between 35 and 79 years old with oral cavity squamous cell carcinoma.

The chain's CDR3 is CASSLGRRLAENSYNEQFF. The CDR3 DNA reads as TGCGCCAGCAGCTTGGGCCGCCGACTAGCGGAAAATTCCTACAATGAGCAGTTCTTC. This sequence joins TRBV5-1 and TRBJ2-1; 9 bases are a match to TRBD2. The CDR3 sequence is 19 residues long. The germline V gene encodes CDR1 SGHRS and CDR2 YFSETQ. V lost 0 bases to trimming and J lost 1 base; unmatched junction nucleotides: 11.